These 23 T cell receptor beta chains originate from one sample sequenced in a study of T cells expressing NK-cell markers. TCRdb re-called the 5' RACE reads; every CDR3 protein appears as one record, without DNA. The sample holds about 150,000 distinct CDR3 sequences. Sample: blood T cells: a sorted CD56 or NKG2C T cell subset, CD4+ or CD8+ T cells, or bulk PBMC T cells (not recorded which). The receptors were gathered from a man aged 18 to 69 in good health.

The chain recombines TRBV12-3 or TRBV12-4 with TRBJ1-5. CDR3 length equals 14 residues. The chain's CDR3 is CASSSRNSNQPQHF.

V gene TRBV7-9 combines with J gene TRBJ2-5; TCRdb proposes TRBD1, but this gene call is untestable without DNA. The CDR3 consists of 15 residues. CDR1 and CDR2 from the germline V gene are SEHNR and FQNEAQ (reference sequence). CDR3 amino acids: CASSFWTDARETQYF.

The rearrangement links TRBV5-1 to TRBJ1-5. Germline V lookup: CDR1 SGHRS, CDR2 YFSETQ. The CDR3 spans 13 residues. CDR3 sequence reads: CASSLGYNQPQHF.

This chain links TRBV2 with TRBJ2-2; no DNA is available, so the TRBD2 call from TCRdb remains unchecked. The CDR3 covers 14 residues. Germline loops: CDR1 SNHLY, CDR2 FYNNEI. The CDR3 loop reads CAVRDQSNTGELFF.

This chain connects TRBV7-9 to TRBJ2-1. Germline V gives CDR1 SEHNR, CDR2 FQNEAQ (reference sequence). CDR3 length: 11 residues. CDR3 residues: CASSYSGGQFF.

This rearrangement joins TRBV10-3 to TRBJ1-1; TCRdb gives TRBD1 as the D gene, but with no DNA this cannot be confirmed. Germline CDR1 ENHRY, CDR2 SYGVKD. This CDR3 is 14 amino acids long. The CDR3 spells CAISGQGSNTEAFF.

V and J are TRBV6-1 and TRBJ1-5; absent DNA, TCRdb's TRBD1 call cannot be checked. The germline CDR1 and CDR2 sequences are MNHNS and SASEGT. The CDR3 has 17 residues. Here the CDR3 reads CASSEFTQPWGNQPQHF.

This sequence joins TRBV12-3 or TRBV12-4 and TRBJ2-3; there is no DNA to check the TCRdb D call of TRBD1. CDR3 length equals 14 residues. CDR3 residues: CASTRTRETDTQYF.

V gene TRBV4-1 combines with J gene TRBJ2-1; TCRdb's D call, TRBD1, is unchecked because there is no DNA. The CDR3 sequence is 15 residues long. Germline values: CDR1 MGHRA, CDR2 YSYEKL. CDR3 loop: CASSQDRGAGGIEFF.

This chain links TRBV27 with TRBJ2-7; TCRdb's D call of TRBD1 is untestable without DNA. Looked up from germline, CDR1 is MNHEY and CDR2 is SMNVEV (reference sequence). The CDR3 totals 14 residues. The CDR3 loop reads CASSSGGASYEQYF.

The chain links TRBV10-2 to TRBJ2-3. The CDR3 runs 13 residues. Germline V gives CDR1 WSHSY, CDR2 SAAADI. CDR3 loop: CASSWQRTDTQYF.

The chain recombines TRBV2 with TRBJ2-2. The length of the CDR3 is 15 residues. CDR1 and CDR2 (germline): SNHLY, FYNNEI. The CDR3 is CASSGIDTDTGELFF.

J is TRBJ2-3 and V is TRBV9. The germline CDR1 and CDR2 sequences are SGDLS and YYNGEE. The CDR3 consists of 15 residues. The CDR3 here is CASSNGGAATDTQYF. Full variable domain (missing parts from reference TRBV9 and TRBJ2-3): DSGVTQTPKHLITATGQRVTLRCSPRSGDLSVYWYQQSLDQGLQFLIQYYNGEERAKGNILERFSAQQFPDLHSELNLSSLELGDSALYFCASSNGGAATDTQYFGPGTRLTVL.

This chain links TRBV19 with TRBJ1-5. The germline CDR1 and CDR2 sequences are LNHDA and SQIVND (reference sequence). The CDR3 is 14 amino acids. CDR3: CASSATSGNQPQHF.

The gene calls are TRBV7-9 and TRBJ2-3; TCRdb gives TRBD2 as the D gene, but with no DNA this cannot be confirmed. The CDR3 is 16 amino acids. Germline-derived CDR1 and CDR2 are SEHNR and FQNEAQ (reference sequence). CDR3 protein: CASSLPLAGGHDTQYF.

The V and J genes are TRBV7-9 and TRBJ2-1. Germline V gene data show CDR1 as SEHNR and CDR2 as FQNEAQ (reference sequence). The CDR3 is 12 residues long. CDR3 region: CVSSLLRHEQFF.

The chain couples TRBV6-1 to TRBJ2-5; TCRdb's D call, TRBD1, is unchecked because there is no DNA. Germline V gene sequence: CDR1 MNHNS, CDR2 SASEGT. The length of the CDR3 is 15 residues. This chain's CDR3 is CASRPGTHVLETQYF.

The CDR3 protein is CASSHRLAGGNNEQFF. The genes are TRBV4-2 and TRBJ2-1; TCRdb gives TRBD2 as the D gene, but with no DNA this cannot be confirmed. The V gene's germline CDR1 is LGHNA and CDR2 YNFKEQ. This CDR3 contains 16 residues.

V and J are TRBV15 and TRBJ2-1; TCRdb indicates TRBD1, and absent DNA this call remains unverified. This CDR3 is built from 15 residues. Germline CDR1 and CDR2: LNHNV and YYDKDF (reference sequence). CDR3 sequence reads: CATSRSLNLGDEQFF.

The CDR3 is CASSLGGTTNSPLHF. The rearrangement uses TRBV27 and TRBJ1-6; TCRdb outputs TRBD1, but without DNA this stays unchecked. The CDR3 is made up of 15 amino acids. Looked up from germline, CDR1 is MNHEY and CDR2 is SMNVEV (reference sequence).

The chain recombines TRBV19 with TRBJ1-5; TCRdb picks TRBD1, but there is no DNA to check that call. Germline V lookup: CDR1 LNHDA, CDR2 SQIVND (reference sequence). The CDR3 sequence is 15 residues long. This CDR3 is CASSWAGGSNQPQHF.

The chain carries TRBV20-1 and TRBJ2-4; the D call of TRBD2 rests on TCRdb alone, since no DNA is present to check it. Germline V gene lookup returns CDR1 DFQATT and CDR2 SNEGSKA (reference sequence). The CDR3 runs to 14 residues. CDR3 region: CSAPLERNKNIQYF.

The chain's CDR3 is CSARVSGAGDTQYF. The chain carries TRBV20-1 and TRBJ2-3; TCRdb indicates TRBD2, and absent DNA this call remains unverified. The germline V gene encodes CDR1 DFQATT and CDR2 SNEGSKA (reference sequence). This CDR3 contains 14 residues.